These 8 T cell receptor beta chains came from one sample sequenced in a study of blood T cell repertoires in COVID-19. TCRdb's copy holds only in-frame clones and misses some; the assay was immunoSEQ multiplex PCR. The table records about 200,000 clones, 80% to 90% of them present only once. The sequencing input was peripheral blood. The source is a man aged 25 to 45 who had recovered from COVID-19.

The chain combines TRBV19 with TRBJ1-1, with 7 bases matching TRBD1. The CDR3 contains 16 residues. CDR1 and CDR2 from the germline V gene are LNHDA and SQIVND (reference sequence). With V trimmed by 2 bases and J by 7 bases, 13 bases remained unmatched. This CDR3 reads CASSIPTGTAVREAFF. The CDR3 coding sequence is TGTGCCAGTAGTATACCCACGGGGACAGCCGTCCGTGAAGCTTTCTTT.

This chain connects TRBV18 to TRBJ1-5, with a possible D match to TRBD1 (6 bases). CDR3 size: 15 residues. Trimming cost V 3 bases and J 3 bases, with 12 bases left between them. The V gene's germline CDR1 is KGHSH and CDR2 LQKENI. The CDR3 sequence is CASSPSGQNNQPQHF. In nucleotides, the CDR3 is TGTGCCAGCTCACCGTCGGGACAAAACAATCAGCCCCAGCATTTT.

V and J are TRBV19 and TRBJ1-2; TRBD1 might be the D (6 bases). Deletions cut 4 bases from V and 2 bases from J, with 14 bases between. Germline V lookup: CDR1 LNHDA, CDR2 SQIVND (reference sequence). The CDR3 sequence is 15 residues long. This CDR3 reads CASSNPGQGNYGYTF. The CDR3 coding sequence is TGTGCCAGTAGTAATCCGGGCCAGGGGAACTATGGCTACACCTTC. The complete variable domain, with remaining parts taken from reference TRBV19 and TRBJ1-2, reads DGGITQSPKYLFRKEGQNVTLSCEQNLNHDAMYWYRQDPGQGLRLIYYSQIVNDFQKGDIAEGYSVSREKKESFPLTVTSAQKNPTAFYLCASSNPGQGNYGYTFGSGTRLTVV.

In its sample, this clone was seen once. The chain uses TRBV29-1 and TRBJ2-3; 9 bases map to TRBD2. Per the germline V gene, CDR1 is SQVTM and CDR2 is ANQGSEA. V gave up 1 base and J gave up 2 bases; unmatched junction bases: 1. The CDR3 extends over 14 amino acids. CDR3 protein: CSVEGGGATDTQYF. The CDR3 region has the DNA TGCAGCGTTGAAGGCGGGGGGGCCACAGATACGCAGTATTTT.

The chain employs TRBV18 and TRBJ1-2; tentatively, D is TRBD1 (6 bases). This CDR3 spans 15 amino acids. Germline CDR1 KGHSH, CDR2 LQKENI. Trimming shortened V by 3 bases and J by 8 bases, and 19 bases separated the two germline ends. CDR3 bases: TGTGCCAGCTCACCCTCGGTTAAGGACCAGGGGGGCTACACCTTC. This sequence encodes CASSPSVKDQGGYTF.

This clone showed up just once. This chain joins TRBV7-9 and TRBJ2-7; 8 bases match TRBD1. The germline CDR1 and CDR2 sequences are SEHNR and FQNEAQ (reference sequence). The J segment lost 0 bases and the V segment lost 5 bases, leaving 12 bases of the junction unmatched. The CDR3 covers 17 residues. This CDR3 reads CASSPGGRVESSYEQYF. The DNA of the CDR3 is TGTGCCAGCAGCCCAGGGGGCCGGGTGGAATCCTCCTACGAGCAGTACTTC.

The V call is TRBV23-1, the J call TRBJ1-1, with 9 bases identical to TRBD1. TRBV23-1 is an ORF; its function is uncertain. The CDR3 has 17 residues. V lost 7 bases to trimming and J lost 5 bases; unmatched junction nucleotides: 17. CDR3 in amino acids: CASIPYRGRSRSTEAFF. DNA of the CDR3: TGCGCCAGCATCCCTTACAGGGGGCGTAGCAGGAGTACTGAAGCTTTCTTT.

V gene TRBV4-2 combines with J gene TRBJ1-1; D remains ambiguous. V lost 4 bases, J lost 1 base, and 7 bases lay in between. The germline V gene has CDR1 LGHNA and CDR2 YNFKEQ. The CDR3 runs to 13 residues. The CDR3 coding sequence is TGTGCCAGCAGCCCATTTAGGAACACTGAAGCTTTCTTT. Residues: CASSPFRNTEAFF.